This TCR beta chain emerged from a study of shared clonotypes between healthy human individuals. The CDR3 has 14 amino acids. Germline lookup yields CDR1 MNHEY and CDR2 SVGAGI. V lost 6 bases, J lost 0 bases, and 5 bases stayed unmatched. Several immunoSEQ plates received, in even portions, the genomic DNA of each subset. Here immunoSEQ multiplex PCR was the method, and the copy in TCRdb shows in-frame clones only, minus some. The profile covers 1.5 million to 2.5 million clones, with around 96% appearing a single time and more than 0.9% taken by the ten largest. Only CD45RO-negative cells positively selected for CCR7 counted as naive CD8 cells, so terminally differentiated effector memory CD45RA+ cells were excluded. The donors were all Caucasian adults (living in Nashville, Tennessee). Study-wide findings and caveats: Since donors were few, the genetic and exposure-history diversity represented was limited.

A note on this clone: Antigen: not known.

Sequenced input: naive CD8+ T cells sorted from blood. This chain uses TRBV6-5 with TRBJ2-7; 7 positions match TRBD1. The clonotype comes from a young man in good health. CDR3 DNA sequence: TGTGCCAGCAGAGACCGGGACAGCTCCTACGAGCAGTACTTC. Its protein product is CASRDRDSSYEQYF.